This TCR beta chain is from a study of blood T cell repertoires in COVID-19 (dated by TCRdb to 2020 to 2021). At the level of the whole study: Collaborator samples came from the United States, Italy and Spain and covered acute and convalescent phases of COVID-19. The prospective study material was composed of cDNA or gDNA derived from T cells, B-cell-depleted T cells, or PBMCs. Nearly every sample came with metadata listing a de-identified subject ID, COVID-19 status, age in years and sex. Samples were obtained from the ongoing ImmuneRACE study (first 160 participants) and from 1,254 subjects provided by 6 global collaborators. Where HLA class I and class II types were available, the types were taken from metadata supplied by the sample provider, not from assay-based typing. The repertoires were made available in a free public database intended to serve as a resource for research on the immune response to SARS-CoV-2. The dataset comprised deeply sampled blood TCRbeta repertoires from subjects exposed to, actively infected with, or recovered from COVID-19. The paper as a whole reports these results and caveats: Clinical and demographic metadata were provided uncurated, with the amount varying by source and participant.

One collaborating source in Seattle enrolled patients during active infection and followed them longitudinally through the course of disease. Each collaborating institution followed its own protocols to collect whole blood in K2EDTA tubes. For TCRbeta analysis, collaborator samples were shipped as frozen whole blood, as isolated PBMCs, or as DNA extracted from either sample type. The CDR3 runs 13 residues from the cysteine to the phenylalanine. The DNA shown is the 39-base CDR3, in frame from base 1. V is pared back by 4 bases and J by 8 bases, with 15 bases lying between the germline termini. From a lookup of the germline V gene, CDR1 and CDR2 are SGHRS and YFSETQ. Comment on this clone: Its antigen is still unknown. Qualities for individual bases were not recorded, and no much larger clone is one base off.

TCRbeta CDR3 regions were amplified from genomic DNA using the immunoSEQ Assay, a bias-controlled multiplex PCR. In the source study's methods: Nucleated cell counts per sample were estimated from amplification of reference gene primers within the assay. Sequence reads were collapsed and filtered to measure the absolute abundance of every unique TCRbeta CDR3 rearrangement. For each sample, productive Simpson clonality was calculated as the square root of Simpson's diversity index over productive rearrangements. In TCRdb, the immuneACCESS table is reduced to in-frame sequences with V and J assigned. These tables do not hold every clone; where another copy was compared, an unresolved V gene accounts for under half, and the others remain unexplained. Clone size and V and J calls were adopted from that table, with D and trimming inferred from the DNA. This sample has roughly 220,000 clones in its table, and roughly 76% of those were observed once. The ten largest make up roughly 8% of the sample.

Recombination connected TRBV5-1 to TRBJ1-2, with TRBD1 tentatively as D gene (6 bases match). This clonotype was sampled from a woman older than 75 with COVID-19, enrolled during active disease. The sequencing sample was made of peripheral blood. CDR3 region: CASSIQQGWGYTF. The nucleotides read TGCGCCAGCAGCATCCAACAGGGTTGGGGCTACACCTTC. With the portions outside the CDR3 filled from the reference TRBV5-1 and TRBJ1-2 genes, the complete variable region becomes KAGVTQTPRYLIKTRGQQVTLSCSPISGHRSVSWYQQTPGQGLQFLFEYFSETQRNKGNFPGRFSGRQFSNSRSEMNVSTLELGDSALYLCASSIQQGWGYTFGSGTRLTVV.